This TCR beta chain derives from a study of blood T cell repertoires in COVID-19. Study context: Sites in the United States, Italy and Spain provided acute and convalescent COVID-19 samples.

Trimming removed 4 bases from V and 3 bases from J; junction bases left unmatched: 16. This CDR3 is 17 amino acids long. Germline CDR1 reads GTSNPN; CDR2 reads SVGIG (reference sequence). Per the original data handling: Estimates of nucleated cell counts were drawn from the amplification of reference gene primers. Assay used: immunoSEQ multiplex PCR; TCRdb lists only in-frame clones, some missing. For V, J and clone size, that table is used; D and trimming come from the DNA. The sample consists of 150,000 to 200,000 clones, approximately 87% of them appearing once. The source is a woman aged 18-29 years who had recovered from COVID-19. This chain uses TRBV30 with TRBJ2-3, with 7 bases fitting TRBD1. Sequenced sample: peripheral blood. CDR3 residues: CAWTKRGVQGETDTQYF. The CDR3 region has the DNA TGTGCCTGGACGAAGAGAGGGGTTCAGGGGGAAACAGATACGCAGTATTTT.